The next 27 T cell receptor beta chains were all read from a single sample in a study of identical twins. TCRdb re-called the 5' RACE reads through MiXCR, storing one row per CDR3 protein. The sample has 1.5 million or so distinct CDR3 sequences; about 32% are singletons. Sequencing was performed on cord blood. The source of these receptors is a newborn girl in good health.

This sequence joins TRBV30 and TRBJ2-5; possibly TRBD2 for D (5 bases). The CDR3 totals 12 residues. Germline CDR1 reads GTSNPN; CDR2 reads SVGIG (reference sequence). V shed 3 bases and J shed 11 bases, with 16 bases lying between them. CDR3 DNA sequence: TGTGCCTGGAGCGGGAATAGTGGAAGGCAGTACTTC. It encodes CAWSGNSGRQYF.

This chain links TRBV3-1 with TRBJ2-2; TRBD2 aligns across 7 bases. V trimming: 1 base; J trimming: 0 bases; junction bases outside the gene matches: 2. CDR1 and CDR2 (germline): LGHDT, YNNKEL (reference sequence). The CDR3 length is 16 residues. The CDR3 DNA is TGTGCCAGCAGCCAAGTGGCGGGGGCGAACACCGGGGAGCTGTTTTTT. Amino acid sequence: CASSQVAGANTGELFF.

CDR3 sequence: CASSRAATNTEAFF. CDR3 sequence (DNA): TGTGCCAGCTCACGGGCCGCAACGAACACTGAAGCTTTCTTT. The V and J genes are TRBV18 and TRBJ1-1; the D is unclear. Germline V lookup: CDR1 KGHSH, CDR2 LQKENI. The length of the CDR3 is 14 residues. Trimming took 4 bases from V and 1 from J, leaving 10 bases between them.

This sequence joins TRBV28 and TRBJ1-5; no firm D call. CDR3 length equals 13 residues. Trimming left V 3 bases short and J 4 bases short, with 7 bases between. The germline V gene has CDR1 MDHEN and CDR2 SYDVKM. CDR3 in amino acids: CASSLMENQPQHF. The CDR3 region has the DNA TGTGCCAGCAGTTTGATGGAAAATCAGCCCCAGCATTTT.

This clonotype is a singleton in its sample. One end of the junction is discordant with germline, which a read error may explain. V is TRBV27 and J is TRBJ2-1; D is ambiguous. The CDR3 length is 18 residues. From germline, CDR1 is MNHEY and CDR2 SMNVEV (reference sequence). The chain's CDR3 is CASMDIGLGPSSHNEQFF. Written as DNA, the CDR3 is TGTGCCAGCATGGATATCGGCCTTGGACCGAGCTCCCACAATGAGCAGTTCTTC.

This clonotype has a handful of counts. The chain recombines TRBV27 with TRBJ2-2; D remains unclear. V was clipped by 0 bases and J by 1 base, with 6 bases between them. This CDR3 is 15 amino acids long. In germline, CDR1 is MNHEY, CDR2 SMNVEV (reference sequence). The CDR3 protein is CASSLSIGNTGELFF. DNA for the CDR3: TGTGCCAGCAGTTTATCGATAGGGAACACCGGGGAGCTGTTTTTT.

This clonotype has only a few counts. The rearrangement joins TRBV27 to TRBJ1-2; 9 nucleotides align to TRBD1. Per germline, CDR1 MNHEY and CDR2 SMNVEV (reference sequence). This CDR3 is 16 amino acids long. Trimming removed 6 bases from V and 2 bases from J; junction bases left unmatched: 10. The CDR3 region has the DNA TGTGCCAGCAGCAATAGGACAGGGGCCGGAAACTATGGCTACACCTTC. Translated: CASSNRTGAGNYGYTF.

V gene TRBV3-1 combines with J gene TRBJ2-7; D is ambiguous. In germline, CDR1 is LGHDT, CDR2 YNNKEL (reference sequence). The CDR3 runs 13 residues. V was clipped by 7 bases and J by 0 bases, with 10 bases between them. Here the CDR3 DNA reads TGTGCCAGCAAGAAAAGGAGCTCCTACGAGCAGTACTTC. Its protein product is CASKKRSSYEQYF.

The chain employs TRBV25-1 and TRBJ2-3, with TRBD2 as a possible D gene (6 bases). V was shortened by 3 bases and J by 4 bases, with 14 bases between the two germline ends. Germline V gene lookup returns CDR1 MGHDK and CDR2 SYGVNS. The CDR3 loop spans 15 amino acids. The CDR3 nucleotides are TGTGCCAGCAGTGAGCGGGGTCCCGACGCAGATACGCAGTATTTT. This encodes CASSERGPDADTQYF.

This clonotype was detected many times. The chain employs TRBV5-1 and TRBJ2-3; D gene ambiguous. V lost 0 bases and J lost 4, with 6 bases in between. CDR1 and CDR2 from the germline V gene are SGHRS and YFSETQ. The CDR3 sequence is 13 residues long. The CDR3 DNA reads TGCGCCAGCAGCTTGGGTCGGGCAGATACGCAGTATTTT. It specifies CASSLGRADTQYF.

The V and J genes are TRBV13 and TRBJ2-3; 10 bases are a match to TRBD2. The CDR3 spans 18 residues. CDR1 and CDR2 from the germline V gene are PRHDT and FYEKMQ (reference sequence). J gave up 2 bases and V 3 bases, and 11 bases lay outside the gene matches. Here the CDR3 DNA reads TGTGCCAGCAGCTTGTGGCTAGCGGGGGAAAAGTTCACAGATACGCAGTATTTT. This translates into CASSLWLAGEKFTDTQYF.

In regard to this clonotype: The junction and the germline gene differ at one end; a read error may be behind it. The chain has TRBV25-1 and TRBJ2-1; D might be TRBD1 (6 bases). The CDR3 has 16 residues. CDR1 is MGHDK, CDR2 SYGVNS, per germline. For the CDR3, the DNA is TGTGCCAGCAGTGAGGGGGCCTACATAAGCTACAGTGAGCAGTTCTTC. This encodes CASSEGAYISYSEQFF.

The chain employs TRBV2 and TRBJ2-1; maybe TRBD1 (6 bases). This CDR3 contains 15 residues. The germline V gene has CDR1 SNHLY and CDR2 FYNNEI. The V gene lost 9 bases and the J gene lost 0 bases, with 15 bases spanning the gap. The CDR3 reads CARHQGWSSYNEQFF. In nucleotides, the CDR3 is TGTGCCAGGCATCAGGGGTGGAGCTCCTACAATGAGCAGTTCTTC.

This chain connects TRBV20-1 to TRBJ1-5; TRBD1 matches at 7 bases. Per germline, CDR1 DFQATT and CDR2 SNEGSKA (reference sequence). The CDR3 is 15 amino acids. Trimming took 4 bases from V and 2 from J; bases not matched to a gene: 8. CDR3: CSATPGTVGNQPQHF. Here the CDR3 DNA reads TGCAGTGCTACCCCCGGGACAGTGGGCAATCAGCCCCAGCATTTT.

This chain connects TRBV20-1 to TRBJ2-2; TRBD2 agrees at 8 bases. CDR3 length: 17 amino acids. The V segment lost 5 bases and the J segment 7 bases; nucleotides outside the gene matches: 18. Germline CDR1 is DFQATT and CDR2 is SNEGSKA (reference sequence). The CDR3 reads CSASPQRGLSRGGELFF. Written as DNA, the CDR3 is TGCAGTGCTTCCCCCCAGCGGGGGCTATCCCGGGGCGGGGAGCTGTTTTTT.

This chain connects TRBV6-6 to TRBJ2-7, with 14 positions matching TRBD2. The DNA end favors TRBJ2-5, so the J call may be wrong. The CDR3 is made up of 17 amino acids. Germline CDR1 and CDR2: MNHNY and SVGAGI (reference sequence). Written as DNA, the CDR3 is TGTGCCAGCAGTTACTTCGGACTAGCGGGGGGTAGGGAGACCCAGTACTTC. Protein sequence: CASSYFGLAGGRETQYF.

The rearrangement uses TRBV7-9 and TRBJ2-3; TRBD1 aligns across 9 bases. The CDR3 is 16 residues long. Trimming removed 5 bases from V and 3 bases from J; junction bases left unmatched: 9. Germline CDR1 is SEHNR and CDR2 is FQNEAQ (reference sequence). The CDR3 loop is CASSQQGQGVTDTQYF. For the CDR3, the DNA is TGTGCCAGCAGCCAACAGGGACAGGGAGTAACAGATACGCAGTATTTT.

This clonotype was seen only once. This chain uses TRBV5-1 with TRBJ2-1, with 7 bases matching TRBD2. The V gene end was trimmed by 4 bases and the J gene end by 9 bases; junction bases not matched to a gene: 19. CDR1 and CDR2 from the germline V gene are SGHRS and YFSETQ. The CDR3 runs 17 residues. Here the CDR3 reads CASSPGNYGGRSGEQFF. CDR3 coding DNA: TGCGCCAGCAGCCCGGGGAATTACGGCGGGAGAAGTGGTGAGCAGTTCTTC.

Only a few counts were recorded for this clonotype. The chain has TRBV29-1 and TRBJ2-5, with 9 bases matching TRBD2. Germline loops: CDR1 SQVTM, CDR2 ANQGSEA. V lost 1 base, J lost 5 bases, and 8 bases stayed unmatched. The CDR3 is 15 residues long. Here the CDR3 reads CSVEGGSGGSETQYF. The CDR3 nucleotides are TGCAGCGTTGAAGGGGGTAGCGGGGGATCTGAGACCCAGTACTTC. The full variable domain, completed using reference TRBV29-1 and TRBJ2-5, is SAVISQKPSRDICQRGTSLTIQCQVDSQVTMMFWYRQQPGQSLTLIATANQGSEATYESGFVIDKFPISRPNLTFSTLTVSNMSPEDSSIYLCSVEGGSGGSETQYFGPGTRLLVL.

This clonotype was recorded a few times. The V gene is TRBV12-3 or TRBV12-4, the J gene TRBJ2-5; 10 positions match TRBD1. This CDR3 comprises 16 residues. The ends lost 5 bases at V and 3 bases at J; junction bases unmatched: 9. The CDR3 sequence: CASSRSDRGQKETQYF. CDR3 coding DNA: TGTGCCAGCAGTCGATCAGACAGGGGGCAGAAAGAGACCCAGTACTTC.

Regarding this clonotype: A much bigger clone sits one base away, suggesting this may be a read error. V gene TRBV25-1 combines with J gene TRBJ2-3; D may be TRBD1 (6 bases). Germline V gene data show CDR1 as MGHDK and CDR2 as SYGVNS. The CDR3 has 15 amino acids. CDR3 nucleotides: TGTGCCAACAGTGATGAGGGGGTCATAGGGAATACGCAGTATTTT. This gives the protein CANSDEGVIGNTQYF.

About this clonotype itself: The CDR3 carries no conserved terminal phenylalanine or tryptophan, so it likely arises from a read error. The genes are TRBV28 and TRBJ1-3; D perhaps matches TRBD1 (5 bases). The germline gives CDR1 MDHEN, CDR2 SYDVKM. The CDR3 length is 14 residues. The V end was cut by 7 bases, the J end by 4 bases, with 14 bases between. CDR3 loop: CASKEGASGNTIYL. In DNA, the CDR3 is TGTGCCAGCAAGGAAGGGGCGTCCGGAAACACCATATATCTT.

V is TRBV6-1 and J is TRBJ2-1; the match to TRBD2 covers 8 bases. The germline V gene encodes CDR1 MNHNS and CDR2 SASEGT. There are 18 residues in the CDR3. Germline trimming cut 5 bases from V and 9 bases from J; bases unmatched to any gene: 21. In DNA, the CDR3 is TGTGCCAGCAGTCCCTCTCCTCTTAGCGGGACCGGGAGGGGTGAGCAGTTCTTC. It specifies CASSPSPLSGTGRGEQFF.

This chain links TRBV12-3 or TRBV12-4 with TRBJ1-5; 9 bases are a match to TRBD1. V was clipped by 3 bases and J by 2 bases; unmatched bases: 8. The CDR3 contains 17 residues. The chain's CDR3 is CASSLGGQGLGNQPQHF. CDR3 sequence (DNA): TGTGCCAGCAGTTTGGGGGGACAGGGATTGGGCAATCAGCCCCAGCATTTT.

This clonotype was seen a handful of times. This chain joins TRBV2 and TRBJ1-6; D remains ambiguous. CDR1 is SNHLY and CDR2 is FYNNEI in the germline V gene. The CDR3 extends over 12 amino acids. Trimming shortened V by 4 bases and J by 9 bases, and 7 bases separated the two germline ends. The CDR3 nucleotides read TGTGCCAGCAGTGTTTTCCCTTCACCCCTCCACTTT. Protein sequence: CASSVFPSPLHF.

This clonotype was detected many times. The J gene is TRBJ2-3, the V gene TRBV3-1; D is unclear. V was pared by 1 base and J by 4 bases, with 6 bases between. Germline loops: CDR1 LGHDT, CDR2 YNNKEL (reference sequence). The CDR3 is 13 residues long. For the CDR3, the DNA is TGTGCCAGCAGCCAAGGCCCTGCAGATACGCAGTATTTT. This codes for CASSQGPADTQYF.

This clonotype was seen only a few times. V usage is TRBV2 and J usage is TRBJ2-5; D unclear. This CDR3 is 12 amino acids long. Germline V gene lookup returns CDR1 SNHLY and CDR2 FYNNEI. Trimming stripped 4 bases from V and 7 bases from J, with 10 bases between. The CDR3 region is CASSAFTGTQYF. In DNA form, the CDR3 reads TGTGCCAGCAGTGCGTTTACGGGGACCCAGTACTTC.